This entry is about one T cell receptor beta chain. Germline trimming cut 5 bases from V and 5 bases from J; bases unmatched to any gene: 8. The CDR3 runs 15 residues. CDR1 SNHLY and CDR2 FYNNEI come from the germline V gene. Method: immunoSEQ multiplex PCR; TCRdb's copy keeps in-frame clones and lacks some. The sample contains over 120,000 clones, around 78% of which appear only once. The data were obtained in a study of blood T cell repertoires in COVID-19. Input material: peripheral blood. The chain recombines TRBV2 with TRBJ1-5, with TRBD1 identical over 8 bases. This sequence originates from a woman aged 80 or over with active or convalescent COVID-19. The DNA of the CDR3 is TGTGCCAGCAGTTTCACCGGGACAGGAGATCAGCCCCAGCATTTT. Translating gives CASSFTGTGDQPQHF.